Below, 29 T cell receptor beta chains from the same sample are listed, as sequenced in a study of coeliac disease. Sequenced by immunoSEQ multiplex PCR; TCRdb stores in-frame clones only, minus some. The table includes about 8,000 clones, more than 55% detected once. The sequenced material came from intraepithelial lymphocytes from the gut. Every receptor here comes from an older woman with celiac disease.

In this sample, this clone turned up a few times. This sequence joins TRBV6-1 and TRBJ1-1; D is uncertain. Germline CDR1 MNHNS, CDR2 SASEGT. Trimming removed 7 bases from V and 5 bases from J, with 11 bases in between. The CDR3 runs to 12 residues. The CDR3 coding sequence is TGTGCCAGCACCGAAGGAGGGACTGAAGCTTTCTTT. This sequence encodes CASTEGGTEAFF.

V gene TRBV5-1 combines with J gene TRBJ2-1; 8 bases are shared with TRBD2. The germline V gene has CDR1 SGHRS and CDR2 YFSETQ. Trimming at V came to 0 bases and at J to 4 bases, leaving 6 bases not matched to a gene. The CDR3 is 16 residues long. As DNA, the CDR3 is TGCGCCAGCAGCTTGGCCTACGGGGGGGGGTACAATGAGCAGTTCTTC. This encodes CASSLAYGGGYNEQFF.

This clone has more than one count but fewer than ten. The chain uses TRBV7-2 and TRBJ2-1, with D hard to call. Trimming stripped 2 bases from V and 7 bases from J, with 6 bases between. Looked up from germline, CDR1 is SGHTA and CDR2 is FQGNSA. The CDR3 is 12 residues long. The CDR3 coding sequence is TGTGCCAGCAGCTTATCGACAAATGAGCAGTTCTTC. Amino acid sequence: CASSLSTNEQFF.

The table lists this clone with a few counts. The CDR3 DNA follows: TGCGCCAGCAGCTATAAAACCGCAGGGGGCACTGAAGCTTTCTTT. This sequence encodes CASSYKTAGGTEAFF. The V call is TRBV4-1, the J call TRBJ1-1; TRBD1 aligns across 7 bases. The CDR3 has 15 amino acids. Germline CDR1 reads MGHRA; CDR2 reads YSYEKL. Germline trimming cut 5 bases from V and 4 bases from J; bases unmatched to any gene: 10.

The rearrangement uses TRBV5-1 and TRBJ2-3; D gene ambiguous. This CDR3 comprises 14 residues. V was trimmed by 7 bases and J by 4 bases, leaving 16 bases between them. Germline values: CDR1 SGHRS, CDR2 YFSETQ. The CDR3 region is CASGNGMSADTQYF. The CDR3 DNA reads TGCGCCAGCGGAAACGGAATGAGCGCAGATACGCAGTATTTT.

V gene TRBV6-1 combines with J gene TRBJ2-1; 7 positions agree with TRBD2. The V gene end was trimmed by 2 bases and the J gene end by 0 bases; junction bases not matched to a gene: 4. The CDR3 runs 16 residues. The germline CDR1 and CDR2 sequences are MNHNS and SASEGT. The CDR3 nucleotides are TGTGCCAGCAGTGAACCCCGGACTAGCTCCTACAATGAGCAGTTCTTC. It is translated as CASSEPRTSSYNEQFF.

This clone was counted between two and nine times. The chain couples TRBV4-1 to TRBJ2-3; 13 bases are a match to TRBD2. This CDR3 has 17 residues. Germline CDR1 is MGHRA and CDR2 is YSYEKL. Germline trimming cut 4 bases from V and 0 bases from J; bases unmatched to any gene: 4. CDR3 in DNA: TGCGCCAGCAGCCTCGGACTAGCGGGAGAAAGCACAGATACGCAGTATTTT. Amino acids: CASSLGLAGESTDTQYF.

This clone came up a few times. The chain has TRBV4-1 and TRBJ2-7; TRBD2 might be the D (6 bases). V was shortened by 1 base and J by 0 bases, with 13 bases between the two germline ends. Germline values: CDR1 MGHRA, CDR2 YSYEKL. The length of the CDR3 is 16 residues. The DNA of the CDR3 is TGCGCCAGCAGCCAAGCGATGGGACTCACCTCCTACGAGCAGTACTTC. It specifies CASSQAMGLTSYEQYF.

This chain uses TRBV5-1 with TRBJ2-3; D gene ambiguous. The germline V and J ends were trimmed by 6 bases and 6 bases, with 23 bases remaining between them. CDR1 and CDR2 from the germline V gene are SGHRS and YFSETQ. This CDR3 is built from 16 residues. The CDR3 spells CASISLPGGLGDTQYF. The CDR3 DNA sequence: TGCGCCAGCATCAGCCTCCCTGGCGGCCTTGGCGATACGCAGTATTTT.

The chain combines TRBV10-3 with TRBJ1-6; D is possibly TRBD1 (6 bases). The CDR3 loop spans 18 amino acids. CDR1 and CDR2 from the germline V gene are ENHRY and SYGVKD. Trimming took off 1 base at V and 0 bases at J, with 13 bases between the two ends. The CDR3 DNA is TGTGCCATCAGTGAGTTACAGGGATACATCTCCTATAATTCACCCCTCCACTTT. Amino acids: CAISELQGYISYNSPLHF.

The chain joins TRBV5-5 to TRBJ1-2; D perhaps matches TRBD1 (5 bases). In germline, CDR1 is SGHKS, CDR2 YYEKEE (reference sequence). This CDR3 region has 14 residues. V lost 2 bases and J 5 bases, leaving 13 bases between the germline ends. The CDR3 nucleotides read TGTGCCAGCAGCTTTCGGGTGGAGGGGTATGGCTACACCTTC. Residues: CASSFRVEGYGYTF.

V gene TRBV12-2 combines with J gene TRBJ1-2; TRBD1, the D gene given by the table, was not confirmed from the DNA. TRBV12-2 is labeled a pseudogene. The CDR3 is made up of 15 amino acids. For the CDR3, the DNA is TGTGCAAGTCGCTTAGCCCGGGACAGGGAGAATGGCTACACCTTC. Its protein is CASRLARDRENGYTF.

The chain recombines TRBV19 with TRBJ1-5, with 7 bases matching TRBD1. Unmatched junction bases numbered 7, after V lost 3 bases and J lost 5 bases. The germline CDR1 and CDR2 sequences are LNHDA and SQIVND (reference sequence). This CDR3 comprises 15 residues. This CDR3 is CASSMGQTRDQPQHF. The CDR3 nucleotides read TGTGCCAGTAGTATGGGACAGACCAGAGATCAGCCCCAGCATTTT.

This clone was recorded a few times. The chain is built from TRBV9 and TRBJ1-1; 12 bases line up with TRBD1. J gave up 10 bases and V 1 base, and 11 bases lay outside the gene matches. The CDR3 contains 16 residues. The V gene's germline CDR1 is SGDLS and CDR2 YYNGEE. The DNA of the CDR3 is TGTGCCAGCAGCGTAAACCCGGGACAGGGGGCTTACGGAGCTTTCTTT. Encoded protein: CASSVNPGQGAYGAFF.

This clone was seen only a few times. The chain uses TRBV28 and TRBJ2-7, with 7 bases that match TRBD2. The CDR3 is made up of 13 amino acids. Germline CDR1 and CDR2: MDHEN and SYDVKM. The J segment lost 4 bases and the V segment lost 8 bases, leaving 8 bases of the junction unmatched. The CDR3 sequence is CASGGSSRYEQYF. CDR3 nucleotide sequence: TGTGCCAGCGGCGGGAGCAGTCGGTACGAGCAGTACTTC.

The CDR3 spells CASVQGYPYEQYF. For the CDR3, the DNA is TGTGCCAGCGTACAGGGATACCCCTACGAGCAGTACTTC. This chain connects TRBV6-5 to TRBJ2-7; perhaps TRBD1 as D (6 bases). The CDR3 covers 13 residues. Germline assignment: CDR1 MNHEY and CDR2 SVGAGI. V lost 8 bases, J lost 2 bases, and 13 bases lay in between.

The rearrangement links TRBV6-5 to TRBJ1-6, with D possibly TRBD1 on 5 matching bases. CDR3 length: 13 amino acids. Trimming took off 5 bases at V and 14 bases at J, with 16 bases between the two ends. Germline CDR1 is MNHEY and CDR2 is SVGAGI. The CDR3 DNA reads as TGTGCCAGCAGTGGACGGACAAATCTTACCCTCCACTTT. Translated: CASSGRTNLTLHF.

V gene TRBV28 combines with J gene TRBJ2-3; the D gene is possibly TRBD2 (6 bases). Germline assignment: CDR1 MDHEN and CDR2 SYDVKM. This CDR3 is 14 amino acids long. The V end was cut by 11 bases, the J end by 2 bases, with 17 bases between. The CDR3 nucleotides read TGTGCCGGAGCCCGGGGGAGGTACACAGATACGCAGTATTTT. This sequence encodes CAGARGRYTDTQYF.

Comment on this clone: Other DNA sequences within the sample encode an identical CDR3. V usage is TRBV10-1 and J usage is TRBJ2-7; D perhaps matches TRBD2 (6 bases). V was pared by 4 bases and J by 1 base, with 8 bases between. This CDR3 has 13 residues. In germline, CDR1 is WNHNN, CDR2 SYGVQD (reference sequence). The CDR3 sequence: CASSVGGSYEQYF. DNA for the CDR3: TGCGCCAGCAGTGTTGGAGGGTCCTACGAGCAGTACTTC.

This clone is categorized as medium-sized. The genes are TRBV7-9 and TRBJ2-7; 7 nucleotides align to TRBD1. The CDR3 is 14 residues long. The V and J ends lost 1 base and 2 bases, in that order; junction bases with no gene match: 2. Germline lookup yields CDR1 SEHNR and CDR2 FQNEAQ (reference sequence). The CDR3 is CASSLGDSAYEQYF. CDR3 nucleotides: TGTGCCAGCAGCTTAGGGGACAGTGCCTACGAGCAGTACTTC.

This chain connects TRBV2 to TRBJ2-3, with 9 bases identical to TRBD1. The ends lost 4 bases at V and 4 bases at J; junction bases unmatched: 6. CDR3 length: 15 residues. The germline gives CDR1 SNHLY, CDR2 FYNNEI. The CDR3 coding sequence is TGTGCCAGCAGTGCGGGACAGGGTGGCGCAGATACGCAGTATTTT. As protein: CASSAGQGGADTQYF.

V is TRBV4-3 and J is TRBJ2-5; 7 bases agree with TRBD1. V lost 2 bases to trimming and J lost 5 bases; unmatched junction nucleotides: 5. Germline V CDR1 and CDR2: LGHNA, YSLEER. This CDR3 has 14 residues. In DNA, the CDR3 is TGCGCCAGCAGCCAACGGGCCAGGGGGGAGACCCAGTACTTC. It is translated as CASSQRARGETQYF.

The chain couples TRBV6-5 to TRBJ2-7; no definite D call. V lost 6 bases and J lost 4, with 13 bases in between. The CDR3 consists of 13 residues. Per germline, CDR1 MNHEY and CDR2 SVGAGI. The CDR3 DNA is TGTGCCAGCAGGGTAGAAAACGCTTACGAGCAGTACTTC. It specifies CASRVENAYEQYF.

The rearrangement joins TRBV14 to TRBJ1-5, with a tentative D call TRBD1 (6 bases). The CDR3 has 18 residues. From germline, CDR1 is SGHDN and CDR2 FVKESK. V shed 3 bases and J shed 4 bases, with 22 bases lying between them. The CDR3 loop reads CASSQNVTGPRVNQPQHF. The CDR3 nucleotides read TGTGCCAGCAGCCAGAATGTGACAGGACCCCGGGTAAATCAGCCCCAGCATTTT.

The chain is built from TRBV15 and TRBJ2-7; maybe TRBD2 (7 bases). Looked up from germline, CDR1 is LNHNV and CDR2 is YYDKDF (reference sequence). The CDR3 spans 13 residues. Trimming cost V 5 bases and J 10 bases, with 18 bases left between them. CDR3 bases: TGTGCCACCAGCGGTCGGGGGGCGGCAGAACAGTACTTC. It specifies CATSGRGAAEQYF.

CDR3 bases: TGTGCCAGCGGGCACCAGGGGGCTGAAGCTTTCTTT. It codes for CASGHQGAEAFF. The V call is TRBV5-4, the J call TRBJ1-1; 7 bases agree with TRBD1. The CDR3 consists of 12 residues. The J segment lost 6 bases and the V segment lost 7 bases, leaving 6 bases of the junction unmatched. Per germline, CDR1 SGHNT and CDR2 YYREEE (reference sequence).

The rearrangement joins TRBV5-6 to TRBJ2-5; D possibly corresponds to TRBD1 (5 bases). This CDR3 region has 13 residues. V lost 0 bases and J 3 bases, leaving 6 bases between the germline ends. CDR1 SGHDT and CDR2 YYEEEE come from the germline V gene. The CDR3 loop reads CASSLVREETQYF. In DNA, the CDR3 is TGTGCCAGCAGCTTGGTCAGGGAAGAGACCCAGTACTTC. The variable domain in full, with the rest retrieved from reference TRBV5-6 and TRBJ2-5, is DAGVTQSPTHLIKTRGQQVTLRCSPKSGHDTVSWYQQALGQGPQFIFQYYEEEERQRGNFPDRFSGHQFPNYSSELNVNALLLGDSALYLCASSLVREETQYFGPGTRLLVL.

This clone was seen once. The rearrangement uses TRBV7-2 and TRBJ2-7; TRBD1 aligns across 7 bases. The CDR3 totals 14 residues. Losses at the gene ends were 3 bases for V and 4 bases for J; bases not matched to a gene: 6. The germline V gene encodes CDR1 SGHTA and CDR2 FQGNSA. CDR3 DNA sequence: TGTGCCAGCAGCTTCGGACAGGCCCTTTACGAGCAGTACTTC. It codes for CASSFGQALYEQYF.

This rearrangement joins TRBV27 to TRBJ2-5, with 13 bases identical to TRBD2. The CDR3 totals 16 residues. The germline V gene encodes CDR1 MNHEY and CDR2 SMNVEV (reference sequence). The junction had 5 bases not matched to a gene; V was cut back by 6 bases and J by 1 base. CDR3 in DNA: TGTGCCAGCAGCCGACTAGCGGGGGGACCCCAAGAGACCCAGTACTTC. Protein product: CASSRLAGGPQETQYF.